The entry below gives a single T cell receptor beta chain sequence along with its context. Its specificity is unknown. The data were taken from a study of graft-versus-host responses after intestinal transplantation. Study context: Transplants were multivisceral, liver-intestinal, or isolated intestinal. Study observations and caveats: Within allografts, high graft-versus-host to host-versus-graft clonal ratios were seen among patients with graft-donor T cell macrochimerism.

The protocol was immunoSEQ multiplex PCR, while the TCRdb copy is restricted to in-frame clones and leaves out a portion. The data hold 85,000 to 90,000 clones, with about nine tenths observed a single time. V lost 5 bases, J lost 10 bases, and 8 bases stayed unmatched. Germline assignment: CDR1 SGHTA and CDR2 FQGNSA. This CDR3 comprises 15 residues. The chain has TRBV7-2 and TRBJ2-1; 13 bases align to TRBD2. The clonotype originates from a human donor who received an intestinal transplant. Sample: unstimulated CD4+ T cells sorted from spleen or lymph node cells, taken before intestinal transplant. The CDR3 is CASSQLAGGTTEQFF. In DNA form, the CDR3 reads TGTGCCAGCAGCCAACTAGCGGGAGGGACCACGGAGCAGTTCTTC.